These 12 T cell receptor beta chains were all obtained from the same sample, sequenced in a study of T cell repertoires in aging, cancer and after chemotherapy. TCR beta rearrangements were amplified from peripheral blood genomic DNA. TRB rearrangements spanning V, D and J were amplified using mixed TRB-A/B primers. Via MiXCR, TCRdb re-called the multiplex PCR reads, giving one row per CDR3 protein. Of 5,000 or so distinct CDR3 sequences listed, 20% to 25% are singletons. The sequenced sample was blood. The receptors were gathered from a human donor in good health. The donor label of this sample is uncertain.

This clonotype was seen a handful of times. The chain is built from TRBV28 and TRBJ1-4; tentative D call: TRBD1 (5 bases). The CDR3 length is 15 residues. CDR1 is MDHEN, CDR2 SYDVKM, per germline. Trimming cost V 7 bases and J 6 bases, with 18 bases left between them. The CDR3: CASTSPFLGDEKLFF. CDR3 nucleotides: TGTGCCAGCACCTCTCCTTTTTTAGGGGATGAAAAACTGTTTTTT.

This clonotype is labeled as medium-sized. The chain combines TRBV10-2 with TRBJ2-7; no reliable D call. Trimming pared 2 bases from V and 4 bases from J, leaving 3 bases between. The CDR3 is made up of 11 amino acids. Germline V CDR1 and CDR2: WSHSY, SAAADI. Written as DNA, the CDR3 is TGCGCCAGCAGTGAGGGGTACGAGCAGTACTTC. Its translation is CASSEGYEQYF.

Judged by abundance, this clonotype is medium-sized (0.01 to 0.1%). The chain combines TRBV19 with TRBJ2-5; D remains unclear. The CDR3 consists of 18 residues. Trimming removed 3 bases at V and 5 bases at J, with 25 bases between. Germline V gene lookup returns CDR1 LNHDA and CDR2 SQIVND (reference sequence). The CDR3 coding sequence is TGTGCCAGTAGTATGAAATCGATGGGCGGCAGTCTGACGGAGACCCAGTACTTC. Its protein is CASSMKSMGGSLTETQYF.

V gene TRBV29-1 combines with J gene TRBJ2-2; D call uncertain. Trimming shortened V by 4 bases and J by 1 base, and 10 bases separated the two germline ends. CDR3 size: 14 residues. Germline V lookup: CDR1 SQVTM, CDR2 ANQGSEA. As DNA, the CDR3 is TGCAGCGTTGGTCGCGCCCTGAACACCGGGGAGCTGTTTTTT. Its protein product is CSVGRALNTGELFF.

This clonotype counts as medium-sized. The V call is TRBV11-3, the J call TRBJ1-6; the D gene is possibly TRBD1 (6 bases). Looked up from germline, CDR1 is SGHNT and CDR2 is YENEEA. This CDR3 comprises 15 residues. V gave up 7 bases and J gave up 10 bases, with 20 bases separating them. The CDR3 loop is CASTGGQGFNSPLHF. CDR3 in DNA: TGTGCCAGCACCGGGGGGCAGGGATTCAACTCACCCCTCCACTTT.

By share of the sample, this clonotype is medium-sized. This rearrangement joins TRBV5-6 to TRBJ2-2, with 8 nucleotides matching TRBD1. V dropped 3 bases and J dropped 4; count of bases not matched to a gene: 5. CDR3 size: 15 residues. From germline, CDR1 is SGHDT and CDR2 YYEEEE. CDR3 loop: CASSWGTGSTGELFF. The CDR3 nucleotides read TGTGCCAGCAGCTGGGGGACAGGTTCCACCGGGGAGCTGTTTTTT.

By its share, this clonotype is medium-sized. This chain uses TRBV5-1 with TRBJ2-2; no reliable D call. Trimming removed 4 bases from V and 0 bases from J, with 10 bases in between. CDR1 is SGHRS, CDR2 YFSETQ, per germline. The CDR3 length is 15 residues. The CDR3: CASSGSATNTGELFF. In DNA form, the CDR3 reads TGCGCCAGCAGCGGATCGGCCACGAACACCGGGGAGCTGTTTTTT.

By share of the sample, this clonotype is medium-sized (0.01 to 0.1%). V and J are TRBV5-1 and TRBJ2-1; the match to TRBD2 covers 9 bases. Trimming at V came to 0 bases and at J to 7 bases, leaving 11 bases not matched to a gene. Germline V CDR1 and CDR2: SGHRS, YFSETQ. This CDR3 is 17 amino acids long. This CDR3 is CASSLVVGSGGVNEQFF. The CDR3 DNA is TGCGCCAGCAGCTTGGTGGTTGGTAGCGGGGGCGTTAATGAGCAGTTCTTC.

V is TRBV12-3 or TRBV12-4 and J is TRBJ2-4, with D unclear. V lost 3 bases to trimming and J lost 1 base, with 16 bases between them. The CDR3 covers 17 residues. CDR3 region: CASSLVWESFAKNIQYF. CDR3 DNA sequence: TGTGCCAGCAGTTTGGTCTGGGAATCTTTTGCCAAAAACATTCAGTACTTC.

This chain uses TRBV20-1 with TRBJ1-1; TRBD1 might be the D (6 bases). This CDR3 contains 13 residues. The germline gives CDR1 DFQATT, CDR2 SNEGSKA (reference sequence). V lost 3 bases and J 4 bases, leaving 12 bases between the germline ends. Here the CDR3 reads CSASHRVSTEAFF. CDR3 nucleotide sequence: TGCAGTGCTAGTCACAGGGTGAGCACTGAAGCTTTCTTT.

This chain joins TRBV20-1 and TRBJ1-5; unclear D gene. V lost 1 base, J lost 4 bases, and 11 bases lay in between. Per the germline V gene, CDR1 is DFQATT and CDR2 is SNEGSKA (reference sequence). This CDR3 comprises 14 residues. CDR3 amino acids: CSARGPRENQPQHF. The CDR3 bases are TGCAGTGCTAGAGGTCCCCGAGAGAATCAGCCCCAGCATTTT.

This clonotype is labeled medium-sized. The rearrangement uses TRBV10-3 and TRBJ2-7; 7 positions match TRBD2. V was clipped by 9 bases and J by 4 bases; unmatched bases: 9. CDR1 is ENHRY and CDR2 is SYGVKD in the germline V gene. CDR3 length: 13 amino acids. CDR3 coding DNA: TGTGCCATTCAGCCAGGTAGCGGGTACGAGCAGTACTTC. This gives the protein CAIQPGSGYEQYF.